Listed below are T cell receptor beta chains from one sample, sequenced in a study of cytomegalovirus exposure and HLA in healthy donors. Assay used: immunoSEQ multiplex PCR; TCRdb lists only in-frame clones, some missing. Here the sample spans fewer than 250,000 clones, 75% to 80% being singletons. The sequencing sample was made of PBMCs. The source is a male donor in good health and CMV-seronegative. The conserved cysteine and the conserved F or W are not part of the CDR3 here. Clone size, where shown, is once, few, many, or a class for clones that have expanded.

clone size	CDR3 length	V gene	J gene	CDR3 protein
once	12	TRBV2	TRBJ2-1	ASKLAGPYNEQF
once	14	TRBV10-1	TRBJ2-1	ASSEEGLAGGSEQF
NA	15	TRBV27	TRBJ2-1	ASSSPSSSGRIYEQF
NA	13	TRBV27	TRBJ2-7	ASSFRQGEIREQY
once	12	TRBV27	TRBJ2-7	ATMEDRVSYEQY
NA	11	TRBV27	TRBJ2-2	ASSFVATGELF
NA	12	TRBV5-1	TRBJ2-5	ASSLVAGKETQY
few	11	TRBV5-1	TRBJ1-2	ASSWDRAGGYT
NA	14	TRBV11-2	TRBJ2-7	ASRATIGASFYEQY
few	11	TRBV18	TRBJ1-2	ASSPRTDYGYT
NA	16	TRBV19	TRBJ2-2	ASSIVTGGAGNTGELF
NA	17	TRBV7-2	TRBJ1-1	ASSPTPSLGPPQNTEAF
once	15	TRBV2	TRBJ1-5	ASRIGPTGASNQPQH
NA	12	TRBV29-1	TRBJ2-3	SYSTGSISDTQY
NA	13	TRBV11-2	TRBJ2-2	ASSPGRRSTGELF
once	12	TRBV18	TRBJ2-7	ASSYSGGPYEQY
NA	16	TRBV5-4	TRBJ1-1	ASSLILRGAALNTEAF
NA	11	TRBV6-1	TRBJ2-3	ASSEGDRAVAY
NA	14	TRBV7-9	TRBJ2-1	ASSLERQGQSYEQF
NA	12	TRBV9	TRBJ1-2	ASSVGTGNYGYT
NA	13	TRBV30	TRBJ2-2	AWSVRQGRAGELF
NA	13	TRBV2	TRBJ2-3	ASSDPGLAADTQY
NA	13	TRBV30	TRBJ1-2	AWSVKAAGSNGYT
NA	13	TRBV11-3	TRBJ2-2	ASRPGQGWTGELF
once	10	TRBV7-9	TRBJ2-7	ASSLDPREQY
few	12	TRBV5-6	TRBJ2-3	ASTFGTPTDTQY
once	12	TRBV5-8	TRBJ2-7	ASSLGPRGNEQY
NA	12	TRBV5-1	TRBJ2-7	ASSLTSGAYEQY
once	12	TRBV9	TRBJ2-2	ASSAPWNTGELF
NA	13	TRBV30	TRBJ1-4	AWSQKTGATEKLF
NA	16	TRBV7-2	TRBJ2-1	ASSLTLAGGQPNNEQF
NA	15	TRBV5-8	TRBJ2-5	ASSGLAGGDYQETQY
NA	13	TRBV7-3	TRBJ1-1	ASSLLGVGITEAF
NA	11	TRBV30	TRBJ2-3	AWNRGSTDTQY
few	12	TRBV7-8	TRBJ2-7	ASSLGDRSNEQY
NA	13	TRBV18	TRBJ1-5	ASSPGSAGNQPQH
NA	10	TRBV19	TRBJ1-1	ASSIAGLEAF
NA	11	TRBV5-1	TRBJ1-1	ASSVQGNTEAF
NA	14	TRBV7-9	TRBJ2-7	ASRSATGIHSYEQY
few	13	TRBV11-2	TRBJ2-3	ASSLEGTDTDTQY
NA	10	TRBV4-3	TRBJ2-7	ASSQWEGEQY
NA	14	TRBV9	TRBJ2-3	ASSVAGTGGLDTQY
NA	13	TRBV4-3	TRBJ1-1	ASSKDRGGFGEAF
NA	15	TRBV19	TRBJ2-4	ASSRDSLNLAKNIQY
few	13	TRBV7-9	TRBJ1-6	ASSARQGANSPLH
NA	13	TRBV2	TRBJ2-7	ASSEEAGVPREQY
NA	14	TRBV2	TRBJ2-5	ASSQSGTGKQETQY
NA	11	TRBV21-1	TRBJ1-1	ASSRITVAEAF
NA	13	TRBV29-1	TRBJ2-7	SAGAGAQGLYEQY
NA	10	TRBV6-5	TRBJ1-2	ASSRLGGGYT
NA	12	TRBV7-2	TRBJ2-3	ASSPGLGTDTQY
once	12	TRBV27	TRBJ2-7	ASSPGGEDYEQY
NA	12	TRBV9	TRBJ2-7	ASSYRPLADEQY
NA	13	TRBV27	TRBJ2-2	ASCRQEASTGELF
NA	12	TRBV9	TRBJ2-2	ASNGAANTGELF
NA	15	TRBV7-7	TRBJ2-6	ASSLDVREAGANVLT
NA	13	TRBV6-1	NA	ASSEEAGGRVEQY
NA	13	TRBV28	TRBJ2-7	ASSPGLAETYEQY
NA	12	TRBV11-3	TRBJ1-3	ASSLGQDGNTIY